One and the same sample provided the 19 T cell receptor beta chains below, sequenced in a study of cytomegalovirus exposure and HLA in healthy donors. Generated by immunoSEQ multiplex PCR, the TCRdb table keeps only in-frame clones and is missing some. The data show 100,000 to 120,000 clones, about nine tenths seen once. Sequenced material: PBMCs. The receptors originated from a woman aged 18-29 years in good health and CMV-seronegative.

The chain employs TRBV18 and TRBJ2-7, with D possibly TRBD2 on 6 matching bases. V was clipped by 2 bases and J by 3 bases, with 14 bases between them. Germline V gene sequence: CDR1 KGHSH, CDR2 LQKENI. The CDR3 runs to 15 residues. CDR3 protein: CASSPNQGGSYEQYF. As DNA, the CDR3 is TGTGCCAGCTCACCAAACCAGGGAGGAAGCTACGAGCAGTACTTC.

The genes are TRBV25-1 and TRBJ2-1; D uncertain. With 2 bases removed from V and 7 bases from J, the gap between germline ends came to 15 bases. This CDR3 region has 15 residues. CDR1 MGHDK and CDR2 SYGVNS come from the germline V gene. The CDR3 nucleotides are TGTGCCAGCAGTGAACCCTTAAAACGGGTAAATGAGCAGTTCTTC. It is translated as CASSEPLKRVNEQFF.

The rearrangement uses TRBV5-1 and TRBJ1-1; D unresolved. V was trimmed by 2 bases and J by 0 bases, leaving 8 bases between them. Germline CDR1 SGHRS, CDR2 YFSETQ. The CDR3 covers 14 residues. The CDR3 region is CASSFREMNTEAFF. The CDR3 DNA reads TGCGCCAGCAGCTTCCGGGAGATGAACACTGAAGCTTTCTTT.

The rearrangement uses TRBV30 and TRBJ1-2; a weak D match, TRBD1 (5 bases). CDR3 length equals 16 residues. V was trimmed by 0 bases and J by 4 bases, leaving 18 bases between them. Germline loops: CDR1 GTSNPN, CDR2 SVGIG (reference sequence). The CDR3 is CAWSVWVWGVGYGYTF. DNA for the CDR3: TGTGCCTGGAGTGTATGGGTCTGGGGGGTTGGCTATGGCTACACCTTC.

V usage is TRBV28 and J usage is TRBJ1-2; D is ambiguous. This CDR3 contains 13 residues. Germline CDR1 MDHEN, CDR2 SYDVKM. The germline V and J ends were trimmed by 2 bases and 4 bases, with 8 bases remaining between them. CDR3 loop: CASSLTLRYGYTF. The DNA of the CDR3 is TGTGCCAGCAGTTTAACCCTACGCTATGGCTACACCTTC.

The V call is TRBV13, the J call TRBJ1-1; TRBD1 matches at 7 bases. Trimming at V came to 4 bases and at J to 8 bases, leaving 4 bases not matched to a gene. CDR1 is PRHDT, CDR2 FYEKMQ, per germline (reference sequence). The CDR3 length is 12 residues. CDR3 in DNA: TGTGCCAGCAGCTCCCTGGGACAGGAAGCTTTCTTT. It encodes CASSSLGQEAFF.

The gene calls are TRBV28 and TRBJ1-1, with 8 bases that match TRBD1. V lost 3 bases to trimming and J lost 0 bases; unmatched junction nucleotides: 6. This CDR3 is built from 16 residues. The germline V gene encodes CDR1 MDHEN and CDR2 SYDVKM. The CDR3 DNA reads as TGTGCCAGCAGTTTGGCAACGGACAGGGTGAACACTGAAGCTTTCTTT. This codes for CASSLATDRVNTEAFF.

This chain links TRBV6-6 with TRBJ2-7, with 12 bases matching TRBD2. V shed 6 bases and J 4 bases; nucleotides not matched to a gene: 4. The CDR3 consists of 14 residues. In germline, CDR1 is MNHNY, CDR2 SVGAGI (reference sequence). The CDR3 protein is CASSGLAGIYEQYF. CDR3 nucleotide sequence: TGTGCCAGCAGCGGACTAGCGGGAATTTACGAGCAGTACTTC.

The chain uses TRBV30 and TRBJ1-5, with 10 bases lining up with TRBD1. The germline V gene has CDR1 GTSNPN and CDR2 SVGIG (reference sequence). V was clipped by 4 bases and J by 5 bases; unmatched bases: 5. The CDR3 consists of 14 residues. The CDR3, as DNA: TGTGCCTGGAATTCCGGGACAGGGGATCAGCCCCAGCATTTT. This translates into CAWNSGTGDQPQHF.

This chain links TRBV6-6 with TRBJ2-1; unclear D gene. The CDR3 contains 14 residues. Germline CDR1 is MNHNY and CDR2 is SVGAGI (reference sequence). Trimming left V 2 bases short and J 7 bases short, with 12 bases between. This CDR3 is CASSYVGLGNEQFF. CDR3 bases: TGTGCCAGCAGTTACGTGGGCCTTGGGAATGAGCAGTTCTTC.

The CDR3 here is CASSPQGWQPQHF. For the CDR3, the DNA is TGTGCCAGCAGCCCACAGGGTTGGCAGCCCCAGCATTTT. J is TRBJ1-5 and V is TRBV2, with a weak D call TRBD1 (6 bases). CDR1 is SNHLY, CDR2 FYNNEI, per germline. The CDR3 consists of 13 residues. V was shortened by 6 bases and J by 7 bases, with 13 bases between the two germline ends.

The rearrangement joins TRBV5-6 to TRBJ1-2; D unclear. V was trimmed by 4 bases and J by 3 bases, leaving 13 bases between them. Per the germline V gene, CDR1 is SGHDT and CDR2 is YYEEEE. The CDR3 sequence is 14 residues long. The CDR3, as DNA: TGTGCCAGCAGCCCCACTGCTATGCACTATGGCTACACCTTC. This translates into CASSPTAMHYGYTF.

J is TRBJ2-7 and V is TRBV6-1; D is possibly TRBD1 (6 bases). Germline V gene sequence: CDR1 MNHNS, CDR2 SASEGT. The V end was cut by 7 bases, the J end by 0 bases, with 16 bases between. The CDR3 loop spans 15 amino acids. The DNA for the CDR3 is TGTGCCAGCAATATCAGGGGCGAGAGCTCCTACGAGCAGTACTTC. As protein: CASNIRGESSYEQYF.

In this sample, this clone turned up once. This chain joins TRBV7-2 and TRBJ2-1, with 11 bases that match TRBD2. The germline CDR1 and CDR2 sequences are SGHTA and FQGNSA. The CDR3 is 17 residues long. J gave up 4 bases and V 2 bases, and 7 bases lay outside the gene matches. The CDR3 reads CASSLWASGGSYNEQFF. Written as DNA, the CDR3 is TGTGCCAGCAGCTTATGGGCTAGCGGGGGGAGTTACAATGAGCAGTTCTTC.

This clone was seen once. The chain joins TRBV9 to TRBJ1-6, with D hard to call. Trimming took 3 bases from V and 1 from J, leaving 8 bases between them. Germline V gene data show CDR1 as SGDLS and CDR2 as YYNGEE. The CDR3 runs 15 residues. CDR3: CASSGPRSYNSPLHF. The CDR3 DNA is TGTGCCAGCAGCGGCCCCCGGTCCTATAATTCACCCCTCCACTTT.

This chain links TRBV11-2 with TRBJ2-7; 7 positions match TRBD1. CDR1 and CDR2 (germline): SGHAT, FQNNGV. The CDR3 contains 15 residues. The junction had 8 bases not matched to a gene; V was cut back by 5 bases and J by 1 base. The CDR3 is CASSLTGTVSYEQYF. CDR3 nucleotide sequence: TGTGCCAGCAGCCTAACCGGGACAGTGTCCTACGAGCAGTACTTC.

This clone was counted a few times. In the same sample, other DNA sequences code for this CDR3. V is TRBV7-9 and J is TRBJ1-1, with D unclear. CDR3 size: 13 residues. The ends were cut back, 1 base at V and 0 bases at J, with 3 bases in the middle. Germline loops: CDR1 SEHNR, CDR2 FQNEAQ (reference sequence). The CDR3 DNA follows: TGTGCCAGCAGCTTAGACATGAACACTGAAGCTTTCTTT. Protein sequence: CASSLDMNTEAFF.

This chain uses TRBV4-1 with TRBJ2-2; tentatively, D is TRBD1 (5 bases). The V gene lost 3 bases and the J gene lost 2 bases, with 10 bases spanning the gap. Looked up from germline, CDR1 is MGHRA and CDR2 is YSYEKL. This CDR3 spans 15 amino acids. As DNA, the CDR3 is TGCGCCAGCAGCCAGGACACGATTAACACCGGGGAGCTGTTTTTT. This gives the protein CASSQDTINTGELFF.

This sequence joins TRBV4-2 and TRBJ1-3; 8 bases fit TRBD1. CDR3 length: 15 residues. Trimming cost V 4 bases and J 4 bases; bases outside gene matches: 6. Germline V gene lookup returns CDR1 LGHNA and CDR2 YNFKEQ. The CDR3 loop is CASSLGQGEGNTIYF. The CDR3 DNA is TGTGCCAGCAGCCTTGGACAGGGTGAAGGAAACACCATATATTTT.